This record looks at one T cell receptor beta chain sequence and its context. No cognate antigen has been identified for it. Within one base of it there is no much larger clone, and no base qualities were kept. The protocol used for the library was the immunoSEQ multiplex PCR assay. For the multiplex PCR, a mixture combining 60 forward primers for TCR Vbeta segments and 13 reverse primers for TCR Jbeta segments was used. The CDR3 region of rearranged TCR beta genes was amplified from genomic DNA with a multiplex PCR assay. The Illumina HiSeq System was used to sequence the amplified TCR beta libraries as 87-base-pair reads. Per the authors' processing: Across the 500 to 700 repertoires, a later analysis counted tens of millions of unique TCR beta chains, 9 million to 14 million of which were shared by at least two donors. Raw reads were error-corrected and collapsed into unique sequences with a nearest-neighbor algorithm that merged closely related sequences to remove PCR and sequencing errors. Alignment of CDR3 sequences to IMGT reference sequences was used to assign V, D and J gene segments. For a sequence to be retained, at least a six-nucleotide match to both a V gene segment and a J gene segment was required. A rearrangement counted as productive if the CDR3 had no stop codons and remained in frame with V and J, and every other rearrangement counted as non-productive. CDR3 was defined according to IMGT convention as the region running from the second conserved V-encoded cysteine to the conserved J-encoded phenylalanine. The earlier analysis of 587 of the donors excluded sequences that lacked an unambiguous match to a single V gene segment. In an earlier analysis of some 590 of the donors, a V segment was called functional when productive rearrangements were above 56.7%, and segregating when the standard deviation between donors exceeded 5%. A statistical classification framework was built to diagnose cytomegalovirus status from the catalog of TCR beta chain sequences. V and J gene assignment, in a later analysis, came from comparing TCR nucleotide sequences with IMGT/GENE-DB human TR gene sequences. The TCRdist pipeline was used in a later analysis to assign CDR3 sequences and most-parsimonious VDJ recombination scenarios. A later analysis defined each TCR beta chain by its CDR3 amino acid sequence plus V-gene family, and excluded reads lacking a unique V-gene family. To address suspected cross-contamination and a sequencing artifact, a later analysis removed under 600 highly shared, low-generation-probability nucleotide sequences. In a later analysis, a clonal expansion index for each public chain was calculated from normalized within-repertoire ranks of inferred template counts. Generation probabilities in a later analysis came from a VDJ recombination model fitted to out-of-frame rearrangements, and those results were checked against IGoR. In a later analysis, hypergeometric tests were used to score TCR-TCR, TCR-HLA and TCR-CMV co-occurrence, with a repertoire-size bias correction applied to TCR pairs. False discovery rates were estimated in a later analysis by permuting HLA or CMV assignments 20 times. In a later analysis, co-occurring TCRs were grouped using DBSCAN, and TCRdist sequence similarity was added for clustering within HLA-allele-positive subsets. Repertoires with fewer than 30,000 or more than 120,000 public chains, plus five repertoires with anomalous nucleotide sharing, were excluded from co-occurrence clustering. TCRdb limited this immuneACCESS table to in-frame rearrangements with V and J called. A share of clones is missing; checked studies link under half to unresolved V genes, and the rest is unexplained. The DNA was the basis for D and trimming; V, J and clone size are from that table. The sample table holds approximately 150,000 clones, of which about 76% were seen once. About 5.4% of the sample comes from the top ten.

This sample is drawn from a study of cytomegalovirus exposure and HLA in healthy donors (dated by TCRdb to the late 2010s). About the investigation overall: An earlier analysis of several hundred of the donors reported 250 to 300 Gb of sequence data and 95 million to 130 million unique TCR beta sequences obtained from roughly 170 million T cells. An early release covering approximately 600 HLA-typed donors comprised about 310 gigabases of sequencing data and 65 million to 100 million unique TCR sequences. Of the roughly 410 genotyped donors, less than 90% were placed in the genetic ancestry cluster associated with self-reported Caucasian donors. The study aimed to test whether signatures of past pathogen exposure could be identified by cataloging public T cell receptors. Using immunosequencing, the study profiled T cell repertoires from 550 to 750 subjects and related those repertoires to cytomegalovirus serostatus. Along with the roughly 670-subject first cohort, a separate validation cohort of around 110 different subjects was used. The study combined high-throughput TCR immunosequencing, statistical association of individual TCRs with disease status, and machine learning to predict cytomegalovirus infection status. A later analysis re-analyzed previously published TCR beta repertoires from hundreds of donors and added high-resolution HLA genotyping to study TCR occurrence patterns. In the later analysis, no new phenotypic data were used to find candidate immune exposures; instead, reliance was placed on TCR beta sequences and their occurrence across donors. To decide whether each TCR beta V gene segment behaved as functional or pseudogenic, an earlier analysis of fewer than 750 of the donors relied on high-throughput TCR beta sequencing. Donor age, sex, ethnicity and CMV serostatus were compiled alongside the repertoire data. In a later genetic analysis, genome-wide SNP genotypes for about 55% of the 666 donors were used, and that subset was treated as a discovery cohort. Every repertoire in the discovery cohort had been generated on one and the same sequencing platform. Class I and class II HLA loci were covered by the typing at four-digit resolution. Typing coverage varied by locus: roughly 629-630 donors for A, B, C, DRB1 and DQB1; around 560 for DQA1; about 570 for DPA1; approximately 490 for DPB1. Four or five DR-DQ haplotypes were handled as single units for association and clustering, since linkage in the cohort was strong. Among 300 to 450 genotyped donors of the cohort, an average of approximately 240,000 unique TCR beta nucleotide sequences were sequenced per donor, around 20% of them non-productive. What the work shows at the level of the full study, not this receptor alone: A group of highly shared sequence variants was considered likely to be a technical artifact of the sequencing pipeline. The only immune exposure information available for the cohort was CMV serostatus. A further reported finding was that TCR beta sequences accurately predicted the HLA-A and HLA-B alleles for most subjects in the first cohort. This cohort had only TCR beta chains sequenced, and the lack of alpha or paired-chain data limited which features could be detected. In a later analysis, most CMV-associated TCR beta chains were found to appear HLA-restricted, with HLA associations seemingly driven largely by CMV exposure. Correlated functional status among segregating V segments might be attributable to linkage disequilibrium, but an unknown experimental factor could not be ruled out. In a later analysis, the rate of TCR association differed among HLA loci, with DRB1 alleles having the most associated TCRs and HLA-C alleles having the fewest. The classifier was reported to diagnose cytomegalovirus status with high specificity and sensitivity in both the original cohort and the validation cohort. A few of the identified cytomegalovirus-associated TCR beta chains were confirmed in vitro to be specific for cytomegalovirus antigens. A later analysis associated about 17,000 TCR beta sequences with specific HLA alleles at a false discovery rate of 0.05. Strong co-occurrence of HLA alleles, especially DR and DQ, made assigning TCR associations to individual alleles difficult. A total of around 150 TCR beta chains were listed by the study as associated with cytomegalovirus. While some public TCRs were present in many individuals, most TCR sequences turned up only very rarely across donors. Seventeen rarely observed V segments, including chromosome 9 orphons, were excluded from the earlier analysis of approximately 500 of the donors because counts were too low. According to a later genetic analysis, donors in an Asian-associated ancestry cluster had fewer N-insertions in productive TCRs than the roughly 670-donor mean. An earlier analysis of approximately 600 of the donors showed that most TCR beta V segments appeared in productive rearrangements either about 87% or about 30% of the time, which broadly matched IMGT annotations. Presence/absence analyses assumed roughly uniform sequencing depth across donors, an assumption that may not hold. Some IMGT-functional V segments, including TRBV6-2 and TRBV6-3, could not be told apart with the 87-base-pair reads, so those segments were excluded. According to the authors, the approach could potentially be generalized to other disease states and immunological phenotypes. An association between a missense DCLRE1C variant and V-gene and J-gene trimming of TCR beta chains was found in a later genetic analysis and replicated in an independent cohort. In a later analysis, HLA-associated TCR beta chains were found to be more clonally expanded and to have lower generation probabilities than equally common non-associated chains. A later analysis reported that several top co-occurrence clusters appeared linked to parvovirus B19, influenza, CMV and Epstein-Barr virus. Because some donors lacked HLA typing at each locus, the association tests relied only on the typed subset.

For CDR1 and CDR2, the germline V gene lists LGHNA and YSLEER. V loses 0 bases of germline sequence and J loses 1 base, and the interval between the two ends is 10 bases. The CDR3, cysteine through phenylalanine, is 15 amino acids long. Only CDR3 DNA remains: 45 bases, in frame from the first base. In total, roughly 670 healthy bone marrow donors made up the cohort. All cohort members were sampled while nominally healthy, although unrecorded immune exposures were likely present. The donor tested CMV seropositive, placing the donor among the approximately 290 seropositive members of the cohort. Each donor provided a peripheral blood sample, and peripheral blood mononuclear cells were used for TCR beta sequencing. The Qiagen DNeasy Blood Extraction Kit was used to extract genomic DNA from the blood cell samples.

The sequenced sample consisted of PBMCs. The V gene is TRBV4-3 and the J gene is TRBJ2-7; D gene: possibly TRBD2, on 6 matching bases. The origin of this receptor is a woman aged 18 to 35 in good health and CMV-seropositive. DNA sequence: TGCGCCAGCAGCCAAGATGGGGGAGGTTCCTACGAGCAGTACTTC. Its translation is CASSQDGGGSYEQYF.